The present entry profiles one T cell receptor beta chain with its context. These data originate in a study of blood T cell repertoires in COVID-19. About the research overall: Collection of acute and convalescent COVID-19 samples took place in the United States, Italy and Spain. In each case, the material was cDNA or gDNA derived from T cells, B-cell-depleted T cells, or PBMCs.

In the study's own analysis: Using reference gene primer amplification, nucleated cell counts were estimated. The method was immunoSEQ multiplex PCR; TCRdb's version includes in-frame clones alone and lacks a portion of them. V and J calls and clone size follow that table, whereas D and trimming were derived from the DNA. The sample holds about 490,000 clones, approximately 85% seen once. This CDR3 is 15 amino acids long. Unmatched junction bases numbered 6, after V lost 5 bases and J lost 1 base. Germline V gives CDR1 LNHNV, CDR2 YYDKDF (reference sequence). The clonotype originates from a human donor in a cohort sampled during active COVID-19. Input material: peripheral blood. The V call is TRBV15, the J call TRBJ2-3; 7 bases agree with TRBD1. For the CDR3, the DNA is TGTGCCACCAGCGCGACCGGGACAGGCACAGATACGCAGTATTTT. This translates into CATSATGTGTDTQYF.